Detailed here is one T cell receptor beta chain. Its matching antigen is unknown. This CDR3 is built from 13 residues. V was cut by 7 bases and J by 3 bases, with 14 bases left in between. Per the germline V gene, CDR1 is SGHRS and CDR2 is YFSETQ. This entry comes from a study of tissue T cells after allogeneic stem cell transplantation. Study summary: Graft-versus-host disease patients received grafts, several unmodified and three CD34-selected to deplete T cells. CD3+ T cells were flow-sorted when enough cells; otherwise DNA extracted directly. General study results and limits: Sampling depth was limited, and the cohort was small and clinically varied.

The data were produced by immunoSEQ multiplex PCR, yet TCRdb's version contains in-frame clones alone and is incomplete. Counted here are 25,000 to 30,000 clones, over 75% occurring once; the ten biggest clones make up less than 4%. The clonotype originates from a woman aged 18-49 years who later had graft-versus-host disease after an allogeneic stem cell transplant. This chain joins TRBV5-1 and TRBJ2-7, with D perhaps matching TRBD1 (6 bases). The source material was blood, sampled before transplantation. The CDR3 nucleotides read TGCGCCAGCCGGACAGCTCCAGGCTACGAGCAGTACTTC. It yields the protein CASRTAPGYEQYF. Drawing the rest from reference TRBV5-1 and TRBJ2-7, the complete variable domain is KAGVTQTPRYLIKTRGQQVTLSCSPISGHRSVSWYQQTPGQGLQFLFEYFSETQRNKGNFPGRFSGRQFSNSRSEMNVSTLELGDSALYLCASRTAPGYEQYFGPGTRLTVT.